This T cell receptor beta chain came from a study of tissue T cells after allogeneic stem cell transplantation. Study outcomes and limitations: Sampling depth was limited, and the cohort was small and clinically varied. Tissue-detected TCR repertoire was only partly captured by blood and spleen T cells.

Described time point: mouse harvest day 14 after allogeneic transplant. Mouse grafts combined 10^7 T-cell-depleted bone marrow cells with 10^6 splenic CD5+ T cells. Tissues came from B6→BALB/c major-mismatch GVHD mice at day 7 or 14. The CDR3 totals 16 residues. The trim removed 0 bases at V and 6 bases at J, leaving 4 bases unmatched. CDR1 and CDR2 (germline): SGHSA, FRNQAP. Regarding this clone: Its antigen remains unknown. Genes here carry mouse names. Read coverage stops 1 residue before the CDR3 terminus; the germline J gene supplies the remainder.

Survey-depth TCRbeta CDR3 sequencing reported V/J genes and productive frequencies. Method: immunoSEQ multiplex PCR; TCRdb's copy keeps in-frame clones and lacks some. The sample includes 4,400 or so clones, 45% to 50% seen only once; the top ten take 16%. The specimen sequenced was lymph node tissue. This sequence joins TRBV16 and TRBJ2-3, with TRBD2 identical over 12 bases. The TCR sequence derives from a female BALB/c mouse given C57BL/6 T cells with graft-versus-host disease after an allogeneic hematopoietic cell transplant. CDR3 DNA (partial): TGTGCAAGCAGCTTAGAGACTGGGGGGGCGCGGGAAACGCTGTAT. Translated: CASSLETGGARETLY. The CDR3, in full, reads CASSLETGGARETLYF.